Only a few counts were recorded for the clone carrying this T cell receptor beta chain. Through a sample-barcoded 5' primer and a J-beta primer mix, a second PCR was run for about 7 to 12 cycles. TCRdb re-analysed the 5' RACE reads in MiXCR, keeping a single row per CDR3 protein. The sample lists over 700,000 distinct CDR3 sequences, 20% to 25% occurring once. The record originates from a study of blood T cells in healthy people across ages. CDR1 is MDHEN and CDR2 is SYDVKM in the germline V gene. CDR3 size: 13 residues. These data were also filed under a second study, of T cells of mothers and their children. That work states: Six children and their three healthy Caucasian mothers were the donors. Extraction yielded RNA that went, in full, into cDNA synthesis at about 1.5 ug per 15 ul. There were over 9.5 million TCR beta CDR3 reads from each mother and several million from each child.

This receptor was identified in a boy between 5 and 17 years old in good health. The genes are TRBV28 and TRBJ2-5; D may be TRBD1 (6 bases). With the DNA end fitting TRBJ2-7 better, the J assignment may be wrong. Sample: blood. The CDR3 region has the DNA TGTGCCAGCAGATCCGGGACAAGGTACGAGCAGTACTTC. This translates into CASRSGTRYEQYF.